The 15 T cell receptor beta chains below were found in one sample sequenced in a study of CD8 T cells in ankylosing spondylitis. TCRdb called the 5' RACE reads again in MiXCR, with one record for every CDR3 protein. The sample comprises about 150,000 distinct CDR3 sequences, about 6.7% of which are singletons, and around 12% rests with the top ten. The material sequenced was blood, either unsorted or a sorted T cell fraction (not recorded which). These receptors were collected from a female donor with ankylosing spondylitis or in good health (not recorded which).

The table lists this clonotype with many counts. CDR3: CASSQVGSEQYF. Here the CDR3 DNA reads TGTGCCAGCAGCCAAGTGGGGAGCGAGCAGTACTTC. This chain joins TRBV3-1 and TRBJ2-7; tentatively, D is TRBD2 (5 bases). Germline CDR1 is LGHDT and CDR2 is YNNKEL (reference sequence). The V end was cut by 1 base, the J end by 6 bases, with 7 bases between. CDR3 length: 12 residues.

This clonotype occurred many times. The chain combines TRBV20-1 with TRBJ1-2; 7 bases fit TRBD1. The V segment lost 4 bases and the J segment 4 bases; nucleotides outside the gene matches: 3. Germline CDR1 is DFQATT and CDR2 is SNEGSKA (reference sequence). This CDR3 region has 12 residues. The chain's CDR3 is CSAKTGIYGYTF. CDR3 sequence (DNA): TGCAGTGCTAAGACAGGGATCTATGGCTACACCTTC.

In its sample, this clonotype was seen many times. This chain connects TRBV6-1 to TRBJ1-2, with unresolved D. Germline loops: CDR1 MNHNS, CDR2 SASEGT. The germline V and J ends were trimmed by 3 bases and 6 bases, with 17 bases remaining between them. The CDR3 contains 15 residues. For the CDR3, the DNA is TGTGCCAGCAGTGAGTCGTTAGCTTATCCGGATGGCTACACCTTC. Protein: CASSESLAYPDGYTF.

This clonotype came up once. Relative to the germline gene, one junction end is altered; a read error may explain this. CDR3 loop: CASNLVSGGAVHEQSF. The CDR3 region has the DNA TGTGCCAGCAACTTAGTTAGCGGGGGGGCCGTGCATGAGCAGTCCTTC. The chain couples TRBV7-2 to TRBJ2-1; TRBD2 matches at 11 bases. Germline lookup yields CDR1 SGHTA and CDR2 FQGNSA. The CDR3 contains 16 residues.

This clonotype has at least ten counts. The J gene is TRBJ2-1, the V gene TRBV7-2; the D call may be TRBD1 or TRBD2 (5 bases each). Trimming removed 4 bases from V and 10 bases from J, with 14 bases in between. CDR1 and CDR2 (germline): SGHTA, FQGNSA. The CDR3 spans 13 residues. The DNA for the CDR3 is TGTGCCAGCAGCTGGTCCGGGACGGGGGAGCAGTTCTTC. Translation: CASSWSGTGEQFF.

The chain uses TRBV5-1 and TRBJ2-5; the match to TRBD1 covers 7 bases. This CDR3 has 15 amino acids. Germline trimming cut 4 bases from V and 2 bases from J; bases unmatched to any gene: 8. Germline assignment: CDR1 SGHRS and CDR2 YFSETQ. CDR3 sequence (DNA): TGCGCCAGCAGCGAAACAGGGGCGGAACAAGAGACCCAGTACTTC. Translating gives CASSETGAEQETQYF.

In its sample, this clonotype was seen many times. The chain links TRBV12-3 or TRBV12-4 to TRBJ2-3; D unresolved. The V and J ends lost 2 bases and 5 bases respectively, with 8 bases between them. CDR3 size: 13 residues. The CDR3 bases are TGTGCCAGCAGTTTATCGACCAGAGATACGCAGTATTTT. Protein product: CASSLSTRDTQYF.

This clonotype has a count of ten or more. The CDR3 DNA reads TGTGCCAGCAGCTTACACAGGGCGTGGGACACCGGGGAGCTGTTTTTT. It yields the protein CASSLHRAWDTGELFF. V and J are TRBV7-8 and TRBJ2-2, with TRBD1 as a possible D gene (6 bases). Germline CDR1 reads SGHVS; CDR2 reads FQNEAQ. The length of the CDR3 is 16 residues. Between the trimmed V and J ends, which lost 2 bases and 3 bases, there was a span of 13 bases.

Ten or more counts support this clonotype. The rearrangement joins TRBV12-3 or TRBV12-4 to TRBJ1-5, with a tentative D call TRBD1 (6 bases). V was clipped by 5 bases and J by 6 bases, with 17 bases between them. This CDR3 is built from 15 residues. The DNA of the CDR3 is TGTGCCAGCAGTCCCCCAGGGGCGCAGGGTCAGCCCCAGCATTTT. Protein: CASSPPGAQGQPQHF.

This clonotype was found many times. In DNA form, the CDR3 reads TGTGCCAGTAGGGGGACTAGCGACAATGAGCAGTTCTTC. It yields the protein CASRGTSDNEQFF. The gene calls are TRBV19 and TRBJ2-1; 10 positions match TRBD2. This CDR3 region has 13 residues. CDR1 is LNHDA, CDR2 SQIVND, per germline (reference sequence). V shed 6 bases and J 5 bases; nucleotides not matched to a gene: 1.

This clonotype was counted many times. The rearrangement uses TRBV5-5 and TRBJ2-5; 7 nucleotides agree with TRBD1. Germline trimming cut 2 bases from V and 5 bases from J; bases unmatched to any gene: 6. Looked up from germline, CDR1 is SGHKS and CDR2 is YYEKEE (reference sequence). The CDR3 is made up of 14 amino acids. CDR3 sequence: CASSFPQGMETQYF. The CDR3 DNA follows: TGTGCCAGCAGCTTCCCACAGGGGATGGAGACCCAGTACTTC. Full variable domain (remainder filled in from reference TRBV5-5 and TRBJ2-5): DAGVTQSPTHLIKTRGQQVTLRCSPISGHKSVSWYQQVLGQGPQFIFQYYEKEERGRGNFPDRFSARQFPNYSSELNVNALLLGDSALYLCASSFPQGMETQYFGPGTRLLVL.

Many counts were recorded for this clonotype. The genes are TRBV12-3 or TRBV12-4 and TRBJ2-5; 9 nucleotides match TRBD1. Losses at the gene ends were 2 bases for V and 5 bases for J; bases not matched to a gene: 12. The CDR3 runs to 17 residues. This CDR3 is CASSLFSGGQGRETQYF. The CDR3 nucleotides read TGTGCCAGCAGTTTATTCTCCGGGGGACAGGGAAGGGAGACCCAGTACTTC.

The V and J genes are TRBV24-1 and TRBJ2-5; 11 nucleotides line up with TRBD2. Germline CDR1 KGHDR, CDR2 SFDVKD. This CDR3 has 16 amino acids. V dropped 5 bases and J dropped 4; count of bases not matched to a gene: 8. In DNA, the CDR3 is TGTGCCACCAGTGGGCGACTAGCGGGGTCGTCAGAGACCCAGTACTTC. The encoded protein is CATSGRLAGSSETQYF.

The table lists this clonotype with many counts. The V and J genes are TRBV3-1 and TRBJ2-1, with 8 bases aligning to TRBD2. V lost 6 bases to trimming and J lost 9 bases; unmatched junction nucleotides: 13. The CDR3 is 15 residues long. Germline CDR1 reads LGHDT; CDR2 reads YNNKEL (reference sequence). CDR3 DNA sequence: TGTGCCAGCAGTCCCCGGGGGGGCCTGCCCGGTGAGCAGTTCTTC. Residues: CASSPRGGLPGEQFF.

This clonotype showed up just a few times. The J gene is TRBJ1-6, the V gene TRBV7-3; D remains ambiguous. Per the germline V gene, CDR1 is SGHTA and CDR2 is FQGTGA. The CDR3 has 14 amino acids. Trimming took 2 bases from V and 4 from J, leaving 6 bases between them. CDR3 sequence (DNA): TGTGCCAGCAGCTTATCGCAATATAATTCACCCCTCCACTTT. This gives the protein CASSLSQYNSPLHF.